This T cell receptor (beta chain) comes out of a study of CD8 T cells in ankylosing spondylitis (dated by TCRdb to the late 2010s). With respect to the entire study: T cell receptor beta repertoires were profiled in healthy donors and ankylosing spondylitis patients so that disease-linked TCR variants could be found. Peripheral blood samples were taken, and synovial fluid was additionally collected from ankylosing spondylitis patients. The whole study cohort included about a hundred healthy donors and around 25 ankylosing spondylitis patients.

For this clonotype: The specificity of this receptor is unknown. It has no much larger one-base neighbor in the sample; base qualities were not kept.

Sequencing took place on an Illumina HiSeq 2500. TCR beta libraries were prepared by quantitative 5'-RACE with molecular barcodes. The paper's processing steps were these. Disease-linked TCR variants were identified with a new computational method built on a probabilistic model of VDJ rearrangement. The public reads were quality trimmed at Q25 with fastp and then assembled into clones with MiXCR by TCRdb, keeping productive beta chains. When rows share a CDR3 protein, they turn into one entry using the most common DNA and genes. The V and J calls follow TCRdb's processing rather than the paper's. Within this sample are 250,000 to 300,000 distinct CDR3 sequences, with about 20% of them counted one time only. The top ten constitute 7.5% to 9.5% of the sample. Broad study findings and their caveats: A TCR beta motif of about 8 highly homologous amino acid variants appeared characteristic of blood from ankylosing spondylitis patients. Some motif variants were previously reported in synovial fluid and blood of reactive arthritis patients, suggesting common disease-initiation mechanisms. The disease-linked clones were reported to be significantly enriched in matched synovial fluid samples from ankylosing spondylitis patients. In peripheral blood, the disease-linked clones were found at relatively low frequencies and had a CD8+ phenotype.

The germline V and J ends show losses of 2 bases and 6 bases respectively, and no gene match explains 6 bases of the junction. For CDR1 and CDR2, the germline V gene lists KGHDR and SFDVKD. The CDR3 sequence holds 15 residues, the cysteine and phenylalanine included. Only CDR3 DNA remains: 45 bases, in frame from the first base. The chain joins TRBV24-1 to TRBJ2-1, and TRBD2 matches 7 of the central bases. The sequence derives from a male donor with ankylosing spondylitis or in good health (not recorded which). Sequences were obtained from blood, either unsorted or a sorted T cell fraction (not recorded which). For the CDR3, the sequence is CATSDSWGGGNEQFF. The sequence in DNA is TGTGCCACCAGTGATTCTTGGGGGGGAGGCAATGAGCAGTTCTTC.